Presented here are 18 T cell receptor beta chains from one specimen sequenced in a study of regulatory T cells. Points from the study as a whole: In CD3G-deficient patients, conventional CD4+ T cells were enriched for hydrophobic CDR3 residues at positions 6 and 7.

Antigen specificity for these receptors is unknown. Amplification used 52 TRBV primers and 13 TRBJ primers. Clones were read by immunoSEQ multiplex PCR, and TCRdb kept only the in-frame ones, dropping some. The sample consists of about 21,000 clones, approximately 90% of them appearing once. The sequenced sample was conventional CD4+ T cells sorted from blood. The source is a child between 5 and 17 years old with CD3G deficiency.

The CDR3 nucleotides read TGTGCCAGTAGTGACTTAGGGGGGGGCTCGGCATATGAGCAGTTCTTC. Translated: CASSDLGGGSAYEQFF. The chain carries TRBV19 and TRBJ2-1; D may be TRBD2 (7 bases). The germline CDR1 and CDR2 sequences are LNHDA and SQIVND (reference sequence). The CDR3 consists of 16 residues. Trimming pared 5 bases from V and 8 bases from J, leaving 22 bases between.

DNA for the CDR3: TGCGCCAGCAGCCCCCGGACAGGGGGAGGCTACACCTTC. This encodes CASSPRTGGGYTF. This chain joins TRBV5-1 and TRBJ1-2; 10 nucleotides line up with TRBD1. Germline CDR1 and CDR2: SGHRS and YFSETQ. The trim removed 4 bases at V and 8 bases at J, leaving 5 bases unmatched. The CDR3 spans 13 residues.

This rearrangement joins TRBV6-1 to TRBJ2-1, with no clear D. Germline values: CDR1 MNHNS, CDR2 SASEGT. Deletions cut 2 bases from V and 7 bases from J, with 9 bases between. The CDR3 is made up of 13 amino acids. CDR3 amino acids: CASSELARNEQFF. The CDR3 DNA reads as TGTGCCAGCAGTGAATTGGCTAGAAATGAGCAGTTCTTC.

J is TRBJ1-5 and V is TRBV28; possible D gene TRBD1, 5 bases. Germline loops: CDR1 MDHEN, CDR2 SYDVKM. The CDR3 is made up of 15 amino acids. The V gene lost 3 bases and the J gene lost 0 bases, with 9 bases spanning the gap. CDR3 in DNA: TGTGCCAGCAGTTTGGGGGGTTTTAGCAATCAGCCCCAGCATTTT. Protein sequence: CASSLGGFSNQPQHF.

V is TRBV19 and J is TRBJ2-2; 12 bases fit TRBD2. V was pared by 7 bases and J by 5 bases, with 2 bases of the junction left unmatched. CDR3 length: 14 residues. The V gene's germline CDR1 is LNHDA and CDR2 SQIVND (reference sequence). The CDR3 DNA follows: TGTGCCAGTACTAGCGGGAGGGGTACCGGGGAGCTGTTTTTT. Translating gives CASTSGRGTGELFF.

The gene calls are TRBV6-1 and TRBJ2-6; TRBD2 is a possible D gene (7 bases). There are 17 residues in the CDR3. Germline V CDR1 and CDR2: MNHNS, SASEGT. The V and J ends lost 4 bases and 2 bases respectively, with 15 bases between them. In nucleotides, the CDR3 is TGTGCCAGCAGTGGCATGGGAGGGACAACTGGGGCCAACGTCCTGACTTTC. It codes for CASSGMGGTTGANVLTF.

CDR3 DNA: TGTGCCAGCAGCTTAGCGGGGGGCCGGGGGGCCAACGTCCTGACTTTC. Encoded protein: CASSLAGGRGANVLTF. The chain joins TRBV7-9 to TRBJ2-6; either TRBD1 or TRBD2 may supply D (6 bases each). Germline assignment: CDR1 SEHNR and CDR2 FQNEAQ (reference sequence). V lost 0 bases and J 4 bases, leaving 10 bases between the germline ends. The CDR3 is made up of 16 amino acids.

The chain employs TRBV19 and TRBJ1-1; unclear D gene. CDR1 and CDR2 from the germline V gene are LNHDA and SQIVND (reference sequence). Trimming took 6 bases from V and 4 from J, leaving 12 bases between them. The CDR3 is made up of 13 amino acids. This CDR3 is CASSLEGGTEAFF. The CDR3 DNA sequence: TGTGCCAGTAGCCTCGAAGGAGGCACTGAAGCTTTCTTT. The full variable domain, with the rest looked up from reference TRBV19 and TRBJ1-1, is DGGITQSPKYLFRKEGQNVTLSCEQNLNHDAMYWYRQDPGQGLRLIYYSQIVNDFQKGDIAEGYSVSREKKESFPLTVTSAQKNPTAFYLCASSLEGGTEAFFGQGTRLTVV.

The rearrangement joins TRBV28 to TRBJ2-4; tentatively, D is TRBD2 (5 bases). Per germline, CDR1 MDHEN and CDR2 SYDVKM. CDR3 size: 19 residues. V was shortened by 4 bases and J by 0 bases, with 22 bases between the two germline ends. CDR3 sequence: CASSSARTPNTLAKNIQYF. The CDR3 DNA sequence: TGTGCCAGCAGTTCCGCGAGGACTCCCAATACACTAGCCAAAAACATTCAGTACTTC.

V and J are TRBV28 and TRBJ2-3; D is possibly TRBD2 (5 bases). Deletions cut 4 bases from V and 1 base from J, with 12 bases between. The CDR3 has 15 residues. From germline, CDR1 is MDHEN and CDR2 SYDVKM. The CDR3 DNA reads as TGTGCCAGCAGTTCAGGTAGCGTTGGCACAGATACGCAGTATTTT. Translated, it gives CASSSGSVGTDTQYF. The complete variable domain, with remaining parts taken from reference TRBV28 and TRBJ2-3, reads DVKVTQSSRYLVKRTGEKVFLECVQDMDHENMFWYRQDPGLGLRLIYFSYDVKMKEKGDIPEGYSVSREKKERFSLILESASTNQTSMYLCASSSGSVGTDTQYFGPGTRLTVL.

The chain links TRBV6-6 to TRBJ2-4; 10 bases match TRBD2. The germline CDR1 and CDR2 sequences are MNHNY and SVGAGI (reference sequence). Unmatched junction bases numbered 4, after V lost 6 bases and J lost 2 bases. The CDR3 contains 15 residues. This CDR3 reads CASRIAGGTKNIQYF. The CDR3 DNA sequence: TGTGCCAGCAGGATAGCGGGAGGCACCAAAAACATTCAGTACTTC.

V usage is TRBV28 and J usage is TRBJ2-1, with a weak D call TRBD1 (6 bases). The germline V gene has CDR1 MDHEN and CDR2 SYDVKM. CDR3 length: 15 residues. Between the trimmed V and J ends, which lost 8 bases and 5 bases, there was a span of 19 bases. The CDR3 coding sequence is TGTGCCAGCTGCCTAGGGACAAAGGCCCACAATGAGCAGTTCTTC. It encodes CASCLGTKAHNEQFF.

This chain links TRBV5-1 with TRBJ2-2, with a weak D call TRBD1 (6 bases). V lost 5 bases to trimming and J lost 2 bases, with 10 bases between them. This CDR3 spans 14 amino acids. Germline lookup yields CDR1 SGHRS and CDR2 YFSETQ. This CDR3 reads CASRLGANTGELFF. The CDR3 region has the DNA TGCGCCAGCAGACTGGGGGCCAACACCGGGGAGCTGTTTTTT.

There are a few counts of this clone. CDR3 DNA: TGTGCCAGCAGTTCCTGGACAGGGTCAACCTCTAACTATGGCTACACCTTC. It codes for CASSSWTGSTSNYGYTF. This chain links TRBV28 with TRBJ1-2; 8 bases match TRBD1. CDR1 is MDHEN and CDR2 is SYDVKM in the germline V gene. Trimming removed 4 bases from V and 0 bases from J; junction bases left unmatched: 10. This CDR3 contains 17 residues.

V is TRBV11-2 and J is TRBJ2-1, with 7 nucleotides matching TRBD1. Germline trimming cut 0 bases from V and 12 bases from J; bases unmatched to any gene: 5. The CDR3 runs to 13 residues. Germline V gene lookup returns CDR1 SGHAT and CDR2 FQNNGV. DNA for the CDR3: TGTGCCAGCAGCTTAGATTACGCAGGGGGGCAGTTCTTC. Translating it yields CASSLDYAGGQFF.

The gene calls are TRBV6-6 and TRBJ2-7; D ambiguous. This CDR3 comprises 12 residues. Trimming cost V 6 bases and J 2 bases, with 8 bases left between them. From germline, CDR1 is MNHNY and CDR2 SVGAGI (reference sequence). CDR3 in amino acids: CASSPGTYEQYF. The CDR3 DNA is TGTGCCAGCAGCCCTGGCACCTACGAGCAGTACTTC.

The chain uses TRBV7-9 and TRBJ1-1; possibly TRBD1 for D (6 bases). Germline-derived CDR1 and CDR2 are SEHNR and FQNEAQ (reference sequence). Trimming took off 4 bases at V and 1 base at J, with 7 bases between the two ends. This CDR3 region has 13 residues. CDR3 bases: TGTGCCAGCAGCTCGACAGGGAACACTGAAGCTTTCTTT. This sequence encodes CASSSTGNTEAFF.

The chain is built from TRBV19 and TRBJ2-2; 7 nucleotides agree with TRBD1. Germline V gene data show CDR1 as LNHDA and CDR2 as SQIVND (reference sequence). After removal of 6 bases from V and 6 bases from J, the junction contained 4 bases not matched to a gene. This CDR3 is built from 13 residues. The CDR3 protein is CASSADRSGELFF. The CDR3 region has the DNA TGTGCCAGTAGCGCGGACAGGTCCGGGGAGCTGTTTTTT.